This is a list of T cell receptor beta chains from one sample in a study of blood T cell repertoires in COVID-19. Assay used: immunoSEQ multiplex PCR; TCRdb lists only in-frame clones, some missing. The sample lists over 100,000 clones; 82% were seen once. Material for sequencing was peripheral blood. The receptors here all came from an older man with acute or convalescent COVID-19. The CDR3 runs from the conserved cysteine through the conserved F or W. The order of the fields is J gene, clone size, V gene, D gene, CDR3 length, CDR3 protein, CDR3 DNA. The D gene is left open where the match is weak. Size is stated for part of the rows, as once, few or many counts, or as a class when the clone is expanded.

j_gene: TRBJ2-1; abundance: -; v_gene: TRBV15; d_gene: TRBD1; len: 15; CDR3aa: CATRRDRTTYNEQFF; CDR3nt: TGTGCCACCCGGAGGGACAGGACGACTTACAATGAGCAGTTCTTC
j_gene: TRBJ2-7; abundance: -; v_gene: TRBV6-5; d_gene: TRBD2; len: 15; CDR3aa: CASSYLLAGVYEQYF; CDR3nt: TGTGCCAGCAGTTACTTACTAGCGGGAGTCTACGAGCAGTACTTC
j_gene: TRBJ2-2; abundance: -; v_gene: TRBV30; d_gene: -; len: 15; CDR3aa: CATGRSIGRTGELFF; CDR3nt: TGTGCAACAGGGCGGTCTATCGGGAGGACCGGGGAGCTGTTTTTT
j_gene: TRBJ2-5; abundance: -; v_gene: TRBV24-1; d_gene: -; len: 16; CDR3aa: CATSDLPRGGVETQYF; CDR3nt: TGTGCCACCAGTGACCTCCCTCGAGGGGGAGTGGAGACCCAGTACTTC
j_gene: TRBJ2-1; abundance: -; v_gene: TRBV3-1/TRBV3-2; d_gene: -; len: 11; CDR3aa: CASSQANEQFF; CDR3nt: TGTGCCAGCAGCCAAGCTAATGAGCAGTTCTTC
j_gene: TRBJ1-3; abundance: -; v_gene: TRBV12-3/TRBV12-4; d_gene: -; len: 13; CDR3aa: CASSLTGGNTIYF; CDR3nt: TGTGCCAGCAGTTTGACAGGAGGAAACACCATATATTTT
j_gene: TRBJ1-1; abundance: -; v_gene: TRBV5-1; d_gene: TRBD1; len: 15; CDR3aa: CASSSLGQGSTEAFF; CDR3nt: TGCGCCAGCAGCTCCCTAGGACAGGGAAGCACTGAAGCTTTCTTT
j_gene: TRBJ1-4; abundance: -; v_gene: TRBV6-6; d_gene: TRBD1; len: 15; CDR3aa: CASSYSGQGNEKLFF; CDR3nt: TGTGCCAGCAGTTACTCGGGACAGGGTAATGAAAAACTGTTTTTT
j_gene: TRBJ2-3; abundance: -; v_gene: TRBV2; d_gene: -; len: 14; CDR3aa: CASSGNGRTDTQYF; CDR3nt: TGTGCCAGCAGTGGAAATGGGCGCACAGATACGCAGTATTTT
j_gene: TRBJ1-5; abundance: -; v_gene: TRBV21-1; d_gene: -; len: 12; CDR3aa: CASSKLHQPQHF; CDR3nt: TGTGCCAGCAGCAAACTACATCAGCCCCAGCATTTT
j_gene: TRBJ1-5; abundance: -; v_gene: TRBV6-6; d_gene: TRBD1; len: 15; CDR3aa: CASRHQGASNQPQHF; CDR3nt: TGTGCCAGCAGGCATCAGGGGGCGAGCAATCAGCCCCAGCATTTT
j_gene: TRBJ2-5; abundance: few; v_gene: TRBV15; d_gene: -; len: 12; CDR3aa: CATSSPRGTQYF; CDR3nt: TGTGCCACCAGCAGCCCAAGAGGGACCCAGTACTTC
j_gene: TRBJ2-5; abundance: -; v_gene: TRBV9; d_gene: TRBD1; len: 14; CDR3aa: CASGGTGVSETQYF; CDR3nt: TGTGCCAGCGGGGGGACAGGGGTGTCAGAGACCCAGTACTTC
j_gene: TRBJ2-3; abundance: -; v_gene: TRBV9; d_gene: -; len: 16; CDR3aa: CASSVVSWTSTDTQYF; CDR3nt: TGTGCCAGCAGCGTAGTGTCTTGGACTAGCACAGATACGCAGTATTTT
j_gene: TRBJ1-6; abundance: -; v_gene: TRBV9; d_gene: -; len: 15; CDR3aa: CASSVSEGGNSPLHF; CDR3nt: TGTGCCAGCAGCGTATCCGAAGGGGGAAATTCACCCCTCCACTTT
j_gene: TRBJ1-5; abundance: -; v_gene: TRBV7-3; d_gene: -; len: 15; CDR3aa: CASSLSGASNQPQHF; CDR3nt: TGTGCCAGCAGCTTATCAGGGGCTAGCAATCAGCCCCAGCATTTT
j_gene: TRBJ1-2; abundance: -; v_gene: TRBV6-6; d_gene: TRBD1; len: 14; CDR3aa: CASRGQGQGYGYTF; CDR3nt: TGTGCCAGCAGAGGACAGGGGCAGGGCTATGGCTACACCTTC
j_gene: TRBJ2-7; abundance: -; v_gene: TRBV11-3; d_gene: TRBD2; len: 19; CDR3aa: CASSPGPTTSGLSSYEQYF; CDR3nt: TGTGCCAGCAGCCCCGGCCCGACGACTAGCGGGCTGAGTTCCTACGAGCAGTACTTC
j_gene: TRBJ1-5; abundance: -; v_gene: TRBV28; d_gene: TRBD1; len: 14; CDR3aa: CAIWDRGGEQPQHF; CDR3nt: TGTGCCATATGGGACAGGGGAGGGGAGCAGCCCCAGCATTTT
j_gene: TRBJ2-4; abundance: -; v_gene: TRBV18; d_gene: -; len: 18; CDR3aa: CASSPPVSGRILQNIQYF; CDR3nt: TGTGCCAGCTCACCACCGGTATCAGGGCGTATACTCCAAAACATTCAGTACTTC
j_gene: TRBJ2-7; abundance: -; v_gene: TRBV6-5; d_gene: TRBD2; len: 15; CDR3aa: CASSYSSGGANEQYF; CDR3nt: TGTGCCAGCAGTTACTCCTCCGGGGGGGCAAACGAGCAGTACTTC
j_gene: TRBJ1-2; abundance: -; v_gene: TRBV5-1; d_gene: TRBD1; len: 17; CDR3aa: CASRSTPLGQGSYGYTF; CDR3nt: TGCGCCAGCAGATCCACCCCCCTCGGACAGGGCAGCTATGGCTACACCTTC
j_gene: TRBJ2-3; abundance: few; v_gene: TRBV18; d_gene: TRBD2; len: 12; CDR3aa: CASSRLADTQYF; CDR3nt: TGTGCCAGCTCACGACTAGCGGATACGCAGTATTTT
j_gene: TRBJ2-7; abundance: -; v_gene: TRBV5-1; d_gene: TRBD1; len: 15; CDR3aa: CASSPTGFWSYEQYF; CDR3nt: TGCGCCAGCAGCCCGACAGGGTTTTGGTCCTACGAGCAGTACTTC
j_gene: TRBJ2-3; abundance: -; v_gene: TRBV3-1/TRBV3-2; d_gene: -; len: 13; CDR3aa: CASSQVREYTQYF; CDR3nt: TGTGCCAGCAGCCAAGTGCGCGAGTATACGCAGTATTTT
j_gene: TRBJ2-7; abundance: -; v_gene: TRBV19; d_gene: -; len: 14; CDR3aa: CASSLTVTTYEQYF; CDR3nt: TGTGCCAGTAGTCTTACAGTTACGACCTACGAGCAGTACTTC
j_gene: TRBJ2-2; abundance: few; v_gene: TRBV5-4; d_gene: TRBD2; len: 17; CDR3aa: CASSARTSFQNTGELFF; CDR3nt: TGTGCCAGCAGCGCCCGGACTAGCTTTCAGAACACCGGGGAGCTGTTTTTT
j_gene: TRBJ2-7; abundance: -; v_gene: TRBV12-5; d_gene: TRBD1; len: 14; CDR3aa: CASGRQGSLGEQYF; CDR3nt: TGTGCTAGTGGTCGACAGGGGAGTTTGGGCGAGCAGTACTTC
j_gene: TRBJ2-3; abundance: -; v_gene: TRBV19; d_gene: TRBD2; len: 18; CDR3aa: CASSIRTSGRKSTDTQYF; CDR3nt: TGTGCCAGTAGTATAAGGACTAGCGGGAGGAAAAGCACAGATACGCAGTATTTT
j_gene: TRBJ1-2; abundance: -; v_gene: TRBV7-9; d_gene: -; len: 13; CDR3aa: CASSYTGSYGYTF; CDR3nt: TGTGCCAGCAGTTATACAGGGTCCTATGGCTACACCTTC
j_gene: TRBJ2-1; abundance: -; v_gene: TRBV6-5; d_gene: -; len: 13; CDR3aa: CASRTSGAYEQFF; CDR3nt: TGTGCCAGCCGTACTTCAGGGGCTTATGAGCAGTTCTTC
j_gene: TRBJ2-3; abundance: -; v_gene: TRBV6-5; d_gene: -; len: 15; CDR3aa: CASSPVQGGTDTQYF; CDR3nt: TGTGCCAGCTCGCCCGTTCAGGGTGGAACAGATACGCAGTATTTT
j_gene: TRBJ2-1; abundance: -; v_gene: TRBV29-1; d_gene: TRBD2; len: 14; CDR3aa: CSVEREGSYNEQFF; CDR3nt: TGCAGCGTCGAGCGGGAGGGGTCCTACAATGAGCAGTTCTTC
j_gene: TRBJ2-3; abundance: -; v_gene: TRBV7-8; d_gene: TRBD2; len: 16; CDR3aa: CASSLERGSGTDTQYF; CDR3nt: TGTGCCAGCAGCTTAGAGCGGGGATCCGGCACAGATACGCAGTATTTT
j_gene: TRBJ1-4; abundance: once; v_gene: TRBV6-5; d_gene: -; len: 10; CDR3aa: CASRSGKLFF; CDR3nt: TGTGCCAGCCGCTCGGGAAAACTGTTTTTT
j_gene: TRBJ1-1; abundance: -; v_gene: TRBV28; d_gene: TRBD1; len: 13; CDR3aa: CASSRDRYTEAFF; CDR3nt: TGTGCCAGCAGTCGGGACAGGTACACTGAAGCTTTCTTT
j_gene: TRBJ1-5; abundance: -; v_gene: TRBV19; d_gene: -; len: 15; CDR3aa: CASSARGYSNQPQHF; CDR3nt: TGTGCCAGTAGTGCGAGAGGATATAGCAATCAGCCCCAGCATTTT
j_gene: TRBJ2-4; abundance: -; v_gene: TRBV19; d_gene: TRBD1; len: 14; CDR3aa: CASLRGQGSNIQYF; CDR3nt: TGTGCCAGTCTACGTGGACAGGGGTCAAACATTCAGTACTTC
j_gene: TRBJ1-3; abundance: -; v_gene: TRBV10-3; d_gene: TRBD1; len: 21; CDR3aa: CAISDLTGTGGSSGFGNTIYF; CDR3nt: TGTGCCATCAGTGACCTAACCGGGACAGGGGGTTCTAGTGGGTTTGGAAACACCATATATTTT
j_gene: TRBJ2-5; abundance: -; v_gene: TRBV28; d_gene: TRBD2; len: 17; CDR3aa: CASGLGRLAGTQETQYF; CDR3nt: TGTGCCAGCGGTTTAGGCAGACTAGCGGGAACTCAAGAGACCCAGTACTTC
j_gene: TRBJ2-1; abundance: -; v_gene: TRBV5-1; d_gene: TRBD1; len: 14; CDR3aa: CASGQGETYNEQFF; CDR3nt: TGCGCCAGCGGACAGGGGGAAACCTACAATGAGCAGTTCTTC
j_gene: TRBJ2-5; abundance: -; v_gene: TRBV11-2; d_gene: TRBD2; len: 14; CDR3aa: CASTIAGGRETQYF; CDR3nt: TGTGCCAGCACAATAGCGGGGGGGCGAGAGACCCAGTACTTC
j_gene: TRBJ2-1; abundance: -; v_gene: TRBV28; d_gene: TRBD2; len: 16; CDR3aa: CASSTSPGLAVHEQFF; CDR3nt: TGTGCCAGCAGTACCTCTCCGGGACTAGCGGTTCATGAGCAGTTCTTC
j_gene: TRBJ2-3; abundance: -; v_gene: TRBV5-6; d_gene: -; len: 11; CDR3aa: CASSRRDTQYF; CDR3nt: TGTGCCAGCAGCCGGAGGGATACGCAGTATTTT
j_gene: TRBJ1-5; abundance: -; v_gene: TRBV18; d_gene: -; len: 15; CDR3aa: CASSQGGGSNQPQHF; CDR3nt: TGTGCCAGCTCACAGGGAGGGGGTAGCAATCAGCCCCAGCATTTT
j_gene: TRBJ1-1; abundance: -; v_gene: TRBV19; d_gene: -; len: 13; CDR3aa: CASSPTGNTEAFF; CDR3nt: TGTGCCAGTAGTCCCACAGGGAACACTGAAGCTTTCTTT
j_gene: TRBJ1-1; abundance: -; v_gene: TRBV15; d_gene: -; len: 14; CDR3aa: CATSRDKRGGEAFF; CDR3nt: TGTGCCACCAGCAGAGATAAGAGGGGAGGGGAAGCTTTCTTT
j_gene: TRBJ2-1; abundance: few; v_gene: TRBV9; d_gene: TRBD2; len: 16; CDR3aa: CASSVFSGGWGNEQFF; CDR3nt: TGTGCCAGCAGCGTATTTAGCGGGGGCTGGGGCAATGAGCAGTTCTTC
j_gene: TRBJ2-3; abundance: -; v_gene: TRBV6-4; d_gene: TRBD1; len: 16; CDR3aa: CASSDRGQGNTDTQYF; CDR3nt: TGTGCCAGCAGTGACCGCGGACAGGGAAACACAGATACGCAGTATTTT
j_gene: TRBJ2-7; abundance: -; v_gene: TRBV30; d_gene: -; len: 13; CDR3aa: CAWAGLTTYEQYF; CDR3nt: TGTGCCTGGGCAGGGTTAACCACCTACGAGCAGTACTTC
j_gene: TRBJ2-3; abundance: -; v_gene: TRBV18; d_gene: -; len: 13; CDR3aa: CASSQLAGDTQYF; CDR3nt: TGTGCCAGCTCACAACTAGCCGGCGATACGCAGTATTTT
j_gene: TRBJ1-5; abundance: once; v_gene: TRBV28; d_gene: -; len: 15; CDR3aa: CASSLEGRGNQPQHF; CDR3nt: TGTGCCAGCAGTTTGGAGGGCAGGGGCAATCAGCCCCAGCATTTT
j_gene: TRBJ2-3; abundance: -; v_gene: TRBV28; d_gene: TRBD2; len: 16; CDR3aa: CASWTSGRGRTDTQYF; CDR3nt: TGTGCCAGCTGGACTAGCGGGAGGGGGAGAACAGATACGCAGTATTTT
j_gene: TRBJ2-1; abundance: -; v_gene: TRBV5-1; d_gene: TRBD2; len: 15; CDR3aa: CASSPASGIYNEQFF; CDR3nt: TGCGCCAGCAGTCCCGCTAGCGGGATTTACAATGAGCAGTTCTTC
j_gene: TRBJ1-1; abundance: -; v_gene: TRBV9; d_gene: -; len: 11; CDR3aa: CASSRGSEAFF; CDR3nt: TGTGCCAGCAGTCGGGGGTCTGAAGCTTTCTTT
j_gene: TRBJ2-7; abundance: -; v_gene: TRBV14; d_gene: TRBD1; len: 14; CDR3aa: CASSQNWDSYEQYF; CDR3nt: TGTGCCAGCAGTCAAAACTGGGACAGCTACGAGCAGTACTTC
j_gene: TRBJ2-2; abundance: -; v_gene: TRBV5-1; d_gene: -; len: 14; CDR3aa: CASRSVVATGELFF; CDR3nt: TGCGCCAGCAGAAGTGTGGTGGCCACCGGGGAGCTGTTTTTT
j_gene: TRBJ1-1; abundance: once; v_gene: TRBV28; d_gene: -; len: 14; CDR3aa: CASSRLGRNTEAFF; CDR3nt: TGTGCCAGTTCGCGGCTGGGGAGGAACACTGAAGCTTTCTTT